Listed below are T cell receptor beta chains from one sample, sequenced in a study of T-cell reconstitution after alpha-beta-depleted transplantation in children. TCRdb analysed the PCR reads with MiXCR anew, one entry per CDR3 protein. The repertoire has almost 500,000 distinct CDR3 sequences, 8% to 11% of them found once; the top ten carry 2%. The specimen was PBMCs, collected before TCRalphabeta/CD19-depleted stem cell transplant. Receptors were obtained from a child aged 2-15 years with inherited bone marrow failure, due to receive a stem cell transplant. Both conserved end residues are part of each CDR3. D genes are given only for firm matches. A clone size is listed for some rows: how often the clone was seen (once, few, many), or a class if it is expanded.

V gene	clone size	D gene	J gene	CDR3 protein	CDR3 DNA
TRBV29-1	.	.	TRBJ2-7	CSVEEGISGAGTYEQYF	TGCAGCGTTGAAGAGGGAATTTCGGGAGCGGGTACCTACGAGCAGTACTTC
TRBV19	many	TRBD1	TRBJ2-7	CASSPGTVYEQYF	TGTGCCAGTAGTCCCGGGACAGTTTACGAGCAGTACTTC
TRBV2	many	TRBD2	TRBJ2-5	CAIYGLAGGQAETQYF	TGTGCCATCTACGGACTAGCGGGAGGACAGGCGGAGACCCAGTACTTC
TRBV4-3	.	.	TRBJ2-7	CASSHRLVGEQYF	TGCGCCAGCAGCCACCGACTAGTTGGCGAGCAGTACTTC
TRBV29-1	many	.	TRBJ2-7	CSVRGSSYEQYF	TGCAGCGTTCGGGGCAGCTCCTACGAGCAGTACTTC
TRBV5-1	many	.	TRBJ2-3	CASSLVAGNTQYF	TGCGCCAGCAGCTTGGTCGCGGGGAATACGCAGTATTTT
TRBV5-6	many	TRBD2	TRBJ2-5	CASSQPGLAASQETQYF	TGTGCCAGCAGCCAACCGGGACTAGCAGCGTCACAAGAGACCCAGTACTTC
TRBV4-2	many	.	TRBJ2-7	CASSQLGFYEQYF	TGTGCCAGCAGCCAGCTTGGCTTCTACGAGCAGTACTTC
TRBV4-3	.	TRBD2	TRBJ2-1	CASSQSLAESYNEQFF	TGCGCCAGCAGCCAGTCGCTAGCGGAATCCTACAATGAGCAGTTCTTC
TRBV7-8	.	.	TRBJ2-1	CASSDRQVSYNEQFF	TGTGCCAGCAGCGATCGGCAAGTCTCCTACAATGAGCAGTTCTTC
TRBV7-8	few	.	TRBJ2-7	CASSLGGLLHYEQYF	TGTGCCAGCAGCTTAGGGGGGCTCCTGCACTACGAGCAGTACTTC
TRBV3-1	many	.	TRBJ2-7	CASSHSMDYEQYF	TGTGCCAGCAGCCATAGCATGGACTACGAGCAGTACTTC
TRBV18	many	.	TRBJ2-1	CASSPRGESSYNEQFF	TGTGCCAGCTCACCACGGGGGGAGAGCTCCTACAATGAGCAGTTCTTC
TRBV5-1	many	.	TRBJ2-5	CASSLDQTQYF	TGCGCCAGCAGCTTGGATCAGACCCAGTACTTC
TRBV4-3	few	TRBD2	TRBJ2-7	CASSQKPGLGGEQYF	TGCGCCAGCAGCCAAAAGCCGGGACTAGGGGGCGAGCAGTACTTC
TRBV27	few	TRBD1	TRBJ2-6	CASSFRDRVNVLTF	TGTGCCAGCAGTTTCCGGGACAGGGTAAACGTCCTGACTTTC
TRBV28	.	.	TRBJ2-7	CASSHSGMTFPSYEQYF	TGTGCCAGCAGTCACTCCGGGATGACCTTCCCCTCCTACGAGCAGTACTTC
TRBV29-1	many	.	TRBJ2-5	CSVQGNLETQYF	TGCAGCGTTCAAGGCAACCTCGAGACCCAGTACTTC
TRBV20-1	many	TRBD2	TRBJ2-5	CSARDALAGGTGETQYF	TGCAGTGCTAGAGATGCCCTAGCGGGAGGGACGGGAGAGACCCAGTACTTC
TRBV20-1	many	TRBD2	TRBJ2-7	CSARGGTSGIEQYF	TGCAGTGCTAGAGGGGGGACTAGCGGGATCGAGCAGTACTTC
TRBV28	many	TRBD2	TRBJ2-3	CASLGGGSDTQYF	TGTGCCAGCCTCGGGGGGGGCTCAGATACGCAGTATTTT
TRBV7-2	many	TRBD2	TRBJ2-2	CASSLEGTSGRELFF	TGTGCCAGCAGCTTAGAAGGGACTAGCGGCAGGGAGCTGTTTTTT
TRBV11-2	many	.	TRBJ1-5	CASSSHAGNSNQPQHF	TGTGCCAGCAGCTCACACGCAGGGAATAGCAATCAGCCCCAGCATTTT
TRBV27	.	TRBD1	TRBJ1-3	CASSLSPGGNTIYF	TGTGCCAGCAGTTTATCGCCAGGGGGGAACACCATATATTTT
TRBV6-5	.	.	TRBJ1-6	CASSYNFGSPLHF	TGTGCCAGCAGTTATAACTTCGGTTCACCCCTCCACTTT
TRBV7-8	few	.	TRBJ1-1	CASSPLGRGQNTEAFF	TGTGCCAGCAGCCCCCTCGGCAGGGGCCAGAACACTGAAGCTTTCTTT
TRBV29-1	few	.	TRBJ2-2	CSVGRGSTGELFF	TGCAGCGTTGGTAGAGGGAGCACCGGGGAGCTGTTTTTT
TRBV11-2	few	.	TRBJ1-2	CASSFGLNGYTF	TGTGCCAGCAGCTTCGGACTAAATGGCTACACCTTC
TRBV18	many	TRBD1	TRBJ1-2	CASSPRQGVFYGYTF	TGTGCCAGCTCACCCCGACAGGGGGTCTTCTATGGCTACACCTTC
TRBV6-2/TRBV6-3	many	TRBD2	TRBJ2-5	CASRTSGLIGETQYF	TGTGCCAGCAGAACTTCGGGACTAATCGGAGAGACCCAGTACTTC
TRBV15	.	.	TRBJ1-1	CATSRALRAEAFF	TGTGCCACCAGCAGGGCCTTGAGGGCTGAAGCTTTCTTT
TRBV7-2	many	TRBD1	TRBJ1-1	CASRRTGRGAEAFF	TGTGCCAGCAGGCGGACAGGGAGAGGGGCTGAAGCTTTCTTT
TRBV29-1	.	.	TRBJ1-1	CSVEARQGRGTEAFF	TGCAGCGTTGAAGCCCGGCAGGGGAGGGGCACTGAAGCTTTCTTT
TRBV4-3	.	.	TRBJ2-4	CASSQGRAGLAKNIQYF	TGCGCCAGCAGCCAAGGACGGGCAGGGCTGGCCAAAAACATTCAGTACTTC
TRBV12-3/TRBV12-4	many	.	TRBJ1-6	CASSRGDSPLHF	TGTGCCAGCAGCCGGGGTGATTCACCCCTCCACTTT
TRBV7-8	.	TRBD2	TRBJ2-1	CASSFGGRAGEQFF	TGTGCCAGCAGCTTCGGCGGGAGGGCCGGGGAGCAGTTCTTC
TRBV5-1	few	TRBD2	TRBJ2-3	CASSSGLAISDTQYF	TGCGCCAGCAGCTCCGGACTAGCGATCTCAGATACGCAGTATTTT
TRBV5-6	many	.	TRBJ2-4	CASSFFTDSIQYF	TGTGCCAGCAGCTTCTTCACCGACAGCATTCAGTACTTC
TRBV25-1	many	.	TRBJ2-7	CASSESRAHEQYF	TGTGCCAGCAGTGAATCCCGGGCCCACGAGCAGTACTTC
TRBV28	many	.	TRBJ1-1	CASTLAGAGAFF	TGTGCCAGCACCCTGGCCGGGGCTGGGGCTTTCTTT
TRBV29-1	many	TRBD2	TRBJ2-7	CSALVLSGRYEQYF	TGCAGCGCCCTCGTTCTGAGCGGGAGATACGAGCAGTACTTC